These 15 T cell receptor beta chains share one sample of origin, sequenced in a study of OX40 agonist ivuxolimab in advanced cancers. The repertoire was sequenced with immunoSEQ multiplex PCR; TCRdb's copy has only in-frame clones and lacks some. The table has 3,000 to 4,000 clones, around 77% seen once. The sample was CD4+ or CD8+ T cells sorted from blood, taken in a trial of the OX40 agonist ivuxolimab. Source of these receptors: an adult with an advanced solid tumor such as melanoma, head and neck, liver or kidney cancer.

The genes are TRBV13 and TRBJ2-7, with 10 bases fitting TRBD1. Trimming took 0 bases from V and 6 from J; bases not matched to a gene: 8. This CDR3 is 16 amino acids long. Germline lookup yields CDR1 PRHDT and CDR2 FYEKMQ (reference sequence). The CDR3 spells CASSLGPGTGAGEQYF. The CDR3 DNA reads as TGTGCCAGCAGCTTAGGTCCCGGGACAGGGGCGGGCGAGCAGTACTTC.

The gene calls are TRBV4-3 and TRBJ1-1; D is uncertain. The CDR3 covers 16 residues. Deletions cut 1 base from V and 1 base from J, with 13 bases between. CDR1 LGHNA and CDR2 YSLEER come from the germline V gene. The CDR3 region is CASSQVDAGWNTEAFF. The CDR3 DNA is TGCGCCAGCAGCCAAGTAGATGCAGGCTGGAACACTGAAGCTTTCTTT.

The chain couples TRBV27 to TRBJ1-4, with TRBD1 matching over 9 bases. Looked up from germline, CDR1 is MNHEY and CDR2 is SMNVEV (reference sequence). Trimming at V came to 8 bases and at J to 11 bases, leaving 6 bases not matched to a gene. This CDR3 spans 12 amino acids. CDR3 in DNA: TGTGCCAGCGGCGACAGGGGGGATAAACTGTTTTTT. It yields the protein CASGDRGDKLFF.

This sequence joins TRBV7-9 and TRBJ2-5, with 8 bases fitting TRBD1. The CDR3 spans 15 residues. From germline, CDR1 is SEHNR and CDR2 FQNEAQ (reference sequence). Germline trimming cut 0 bases from V and 7 bases from J; bases unmatched to any gene: 7. The CDR3 DNA is TGTGCCAGCAGCTTAGCCAGGACAGGGATGGGGACCCAGTACTTC. It encodes CASSLARTGMGTQYF.

This clone has only one observation. The gene calls are TRBV11-3 and TRBJ2-1, with 9 bases that match TRBD2. Germline lookup yields CDR1 SGHNT and CDR2 YENEEA. V was pared by 6 bases and J by 5 bases, with 8 bases of the junction left unmatched. This CDR3 region has 15 residues. The CDR3 sequence is CASRAAGGLNNEQFF. CDR3 nucleotide sequence: TGTGCCAGCAGGGCAGCGGGGGGCCTGAACAATGAGCAGTTCTTC. Filled out from reference TRBV11-3 and TRBJ2-1, the complete variable domain reads EAGVVQSPRYKIIEKKQPVAFWCNPISGHNTLYWYLQNLGQGPELLIRYENEEAVDDSQLPKDRFSAERLKGVDSTLKIQPAELGDSAVYLCASRAAGGLNNEQFFGPGTRLTVL.

Only one count was recorded for this clone. An end of the junction does not agree with germline; a read error may underlie this. This chain connects TRBV5-8 to TRBJ2-2; D ambiguous. Germline V gene lookup returns CDR1 SGHTS and CDR2 YDEGEE. This CDR3 has 12 amino acids. The CDR3 loop is CASSPVAGELFF. CDR3 DNA: TGCGCCAGCAGCCCGGTCGCCGGGGAGCTGTTTTTT.

With respect to this clone: Sequence at one end of the junction differs from germline and may be a read error. The chain combines TRBV7-8 with TRBJ2-7; D tentatively fits TRBD1 or TRBD2 (5 bases each). Germline CDR1 SGHVS, CDR2 FQNEAQ. The CDR3 is 11 amino acids. In nucleotides, the CDR3 is TGTGCCAGCAGCGCCTCCGGGACCACTGAATTC. Protein sequence: CASSASGTTEF.

The rearrangement joins TRBV30 to TRBJ2-3; 7 nucleotides match TRBD2. With V trimmed by 3 bases and J by 6 bases, 15 bases remained unmatched. There are 16 residues in the CDR3. CDR1 and CDR2 from the germline V gene are GTSNPN and SVGIG (reference sequence). CDR3 protein: CAWSTLRGRASDTQYF. In DNA form, the CDR3 reads TGTGCCTGGAGCACCCTCAGAGGGAGGGCCTCGGATACGCAGTATTTT.

This sequence joins TRBV28 and TRBJ2-7; 9 nucleotides align to TRBD1. V lost 5 bases to trimming and J lost 3 bases; unmatched junction nucleotides: 8. Germline V gene data show CDR1 as MDHEN and CDR2 as SYDVKM. CDR3 size: 15 residues. The CDR3 coding sequence is TGTGCCAGCAGTCCCATCCGACAGGGGGTCTACGAGCAGTACTTC. It is translated as CASSPIRQGVYEQYF.

The rearrangement links TRBV6-5 to TRBJ1-2; TRBD1 might be the D (6 bases). Germline loops: CDR1 MNHEY, CDR2 SVGAGI. This CDR3 spans 14 amino acids. The germline V and J ends were trimmed by 6 bases and 0 bases, with 11 bases remaining between them. CDR3 DNA sequence: TGTGCCAGCAGACAACAGGGCGCTAACTATGGCTACACCTTC. It codes for CASRQQGANYGYTF.

This chain uses TRBV5-8 with TRBJ2-1; 7 bases align to TRBD2. The J segment lost 0 bases and the V segment lost 0 bases, leaving 9 bases of the junction unmatched. The CDR3 sequence is 18 residues long. CDR1 is SGHTS, CDR2 YDEGEE, per germline. The CDR3 is CASSLAGSGTTSYNEQFF. The CDR3 bases are TGTGCCAGCAGCTTGGCGGGGAGCGGGACGACCTCCTACAATGAGCAGTTCTTC.

This clone came up a few times. This chain uses TRBV5-6 with TRBJ1-1, with no clear D. Trimming removed 4 bases from V and 7 bases from J, with 8 bases in between. The CDR3 is 11 amino acids. Germline CDR1 reads SGHDT; CDR2 reads YYEEEE. The CDR3 loop is CASSKVGEAFF. In DNA, the CDR3 is TGTGCCAGCAGCAAGGTGGGTGAAGCTTTCTTT.

This clone showed up just once. The chain joins TRBV5-1 to TRBJ2-3; D uncertain. The CDR3 runs 15 residues. CDR1 and CDR2 from the germline V gene are SGHRS and YFSETQ. V was trimmed by 4 bases and J by 0 bases, leaving 12 bases between them. CDR3 nucleotide sequence: TGCGCCAGCAGCCCGCTCGACGGGAGCACAGATACGCAGTATTTT. Its protein product is CASSPLDGSTDTQYF.

The chain is built from TRBV11-2 and TRBJ1-1, with D possibly TRBD1 on 5 matching bases. Germline V gives CDR1 SGHAT, CDR2 FQNNGV. Trimming shortened V by 1 base and J by 1 base, and 7 bases separated the two germline ends. This CDR3 is 14 amino acids long. The CDR3 nucleotides are TGTGCCAGCAGCTTAGCGGGGGGGAACACTGAAGCTTTCTTT. Protein sequence: CASSLAGGNTEAFF.

The chain couples TRBV9 to TRBJ2-1; 11 positions match TRBD2. Looked up from germline, CDR1 is SGDLS and CDR2 is YYNGEE. V lost 3 bases, J lost 1 base, and 6 bases stayed unmatched. The CDR3 is 17 residues long. For the CDR3, the DNA is TGTGCCAGCAGCGGACGACTAGCGGGAAAATCCTACAATGAGCAGTTCTTC. It yields the protein CASSGRLAGKSYNEQFF.